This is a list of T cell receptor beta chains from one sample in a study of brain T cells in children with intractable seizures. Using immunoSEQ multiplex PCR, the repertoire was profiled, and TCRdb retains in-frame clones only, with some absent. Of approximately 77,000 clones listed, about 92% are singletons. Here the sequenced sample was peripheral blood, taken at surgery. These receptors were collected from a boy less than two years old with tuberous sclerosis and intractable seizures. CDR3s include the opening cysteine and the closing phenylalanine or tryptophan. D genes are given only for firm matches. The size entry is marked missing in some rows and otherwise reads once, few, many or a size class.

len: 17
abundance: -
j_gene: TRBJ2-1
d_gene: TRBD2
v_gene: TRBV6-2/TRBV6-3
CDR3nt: TGTGCCAGCAGGTACAAACTCCAGCGGGAGGGATACAATGAGCAGTTCTTC
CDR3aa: CASRYKLQREGYNEQFF

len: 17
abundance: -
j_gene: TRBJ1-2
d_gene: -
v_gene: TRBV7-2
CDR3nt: TGTGCCAGCAGCTCCGTCTTCTCATCAAGTGCAGAAAATGGCTACACCTTC
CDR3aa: CASSSVFSSSAENGYTF

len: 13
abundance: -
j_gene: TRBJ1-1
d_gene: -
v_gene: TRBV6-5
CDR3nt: TGTGCCAGCAGTTACAGTATGAACACTGAAGCTTTCTTT
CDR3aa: CASSYSMNTEAFF

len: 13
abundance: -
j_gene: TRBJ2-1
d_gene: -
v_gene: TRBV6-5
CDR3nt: TGTGCCAGTTTCGGGCGCTCCTACAATGAGCAGTTCTTC
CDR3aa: CASFGRSYNEQFF

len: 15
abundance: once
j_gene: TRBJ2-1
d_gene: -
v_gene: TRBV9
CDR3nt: TGTGCCAGCAGCGTGGCGGGTGGCTCCTACAATGAGCAGTTCTTC
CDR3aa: CASSVAGGSYNEQFF

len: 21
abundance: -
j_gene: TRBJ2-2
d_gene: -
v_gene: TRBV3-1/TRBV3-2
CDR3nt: TGTGCCAGCAGCCGCCCACGACTGGCGACAGCCATTCGTACTCTCACCGGGGAGCTGTTTTTT
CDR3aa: CASSRPRLATAIRTLTGELFF

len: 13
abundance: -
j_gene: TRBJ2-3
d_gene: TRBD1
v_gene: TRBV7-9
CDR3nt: TGTGCCTCTCGGACAGGGGGCACAGATACGCAGTATTTT
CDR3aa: CASRTGGTDTQYF

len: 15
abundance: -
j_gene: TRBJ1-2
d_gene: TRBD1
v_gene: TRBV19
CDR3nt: TGTGCCAGTAGTATGTCGACAGGGATCAACTATGGCTACACCTTC
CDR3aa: CASSMSTGINYGYTF

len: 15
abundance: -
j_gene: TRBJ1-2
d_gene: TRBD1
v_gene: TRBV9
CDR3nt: TGTGCCAGCAGCGCCTCAGACAGGGTGGGATATGGCTACACCTTC
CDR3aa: CASSASDRVGYGYTF

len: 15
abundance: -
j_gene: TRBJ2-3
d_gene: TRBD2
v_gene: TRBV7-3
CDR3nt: TGTGCCAGCAGCTCAAGCGGGACCTTGTCAGATACGCAGTATTTT
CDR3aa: CASSSSGTLSDTQYF